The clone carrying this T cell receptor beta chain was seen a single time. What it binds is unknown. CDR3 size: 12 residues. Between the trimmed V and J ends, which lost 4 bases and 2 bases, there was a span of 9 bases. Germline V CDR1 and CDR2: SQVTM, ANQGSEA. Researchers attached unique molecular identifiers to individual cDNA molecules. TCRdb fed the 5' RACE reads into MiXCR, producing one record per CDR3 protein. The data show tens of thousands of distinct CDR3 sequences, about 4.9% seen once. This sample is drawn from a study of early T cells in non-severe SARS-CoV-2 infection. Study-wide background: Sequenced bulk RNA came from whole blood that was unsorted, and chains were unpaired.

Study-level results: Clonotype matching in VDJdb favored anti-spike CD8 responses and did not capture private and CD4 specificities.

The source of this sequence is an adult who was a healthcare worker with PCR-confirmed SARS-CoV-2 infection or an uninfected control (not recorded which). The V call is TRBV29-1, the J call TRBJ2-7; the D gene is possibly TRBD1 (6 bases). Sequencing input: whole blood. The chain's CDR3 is CSVVDSTYEQYF. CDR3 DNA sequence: TGCAGCGTTGTGGACAGCACCTACGAGCAGTACTTC.